This TCR beta chain was captured in a study of T cell responses to AZD1222 COVID-19 vaccine. Whole-study findings and limits: Among AZD1222 vaccinees, only five or six were seropositive at baseline. Vaccination with two AZD1222 doses was followed by a rise in Spike-specific TCR breadth and depth.

Details on this clone: Its specificity is not known.

This table comes from immunoSEQ multiplex PCR, and its TCRdb copy is limited to in-frame clones, with some not included. Here the sample spans around 120,000 clones, 85% to 90% being singletons. CDR1 is LGHDT, CDR2 YNNKEL, per germline (reference sequence). The CDR3 contains 16 residues. With 0 bases removed from V and 4 bases from J, the gap between germline ends came to 13 bases. Sequencing used peripheral blood, obtained on day 0 of AZD1222 vaccination. The chain couples TRBV3-1 (or the pseudogene TRBV3-2) to TRBJ1-5; no reliable D call. The receptor's source is an adult in good health. The CDR3 DNA sequence: TGTGCCAGCAGCCAAGATTGGCAGGACGGGAATCAGCCCCAGCATTTT. It codes for CASSQDWQDGNQPQHF.